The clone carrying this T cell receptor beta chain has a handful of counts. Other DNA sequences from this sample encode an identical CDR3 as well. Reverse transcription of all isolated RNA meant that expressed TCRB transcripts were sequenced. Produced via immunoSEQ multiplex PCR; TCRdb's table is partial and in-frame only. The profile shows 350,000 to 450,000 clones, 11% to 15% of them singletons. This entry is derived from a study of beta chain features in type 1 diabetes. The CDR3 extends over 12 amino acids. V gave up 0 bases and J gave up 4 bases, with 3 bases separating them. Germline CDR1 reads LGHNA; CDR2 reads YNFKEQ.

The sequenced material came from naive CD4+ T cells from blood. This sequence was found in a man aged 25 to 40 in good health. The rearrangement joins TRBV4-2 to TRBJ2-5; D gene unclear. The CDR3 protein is CASSQDRETQYF. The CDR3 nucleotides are TGTGCCAGCAGCCAAGATCGAGAGACCCAGTACTTC.